Included here is one TCR beta chain sequence, with context. One entry per CDR3 protein, called by TCRdb with MiXCR from the RT-PCR reads. The sample includes over 400,000 distinct CDR3 sequences, roughly 17% seen only once; the top ten take around 7.9%. The CDR3 spans 17 residues. Trimming left V 0 bases short and J 0 bases short, with 11 bases between. Germline assignment: CDR1 SGHTA and CDR2 FQGNSA. This entry is derived from a study of patients and donors after allogeneic stem cell transplantation. The sample was blood, either unsorted or a sorted T cell fraction (not recorded which). This receptor was identified in a human donor who was either an allogeneic HSCT recipient or a stem cell or donor lymphocyte infusion donor (not recorded which). It is not recorded whose cells these are; they may come from a transplant donor. V is TRBV7-2 and J is TRBJ1-4, with no clear D. CDR3 in amino acids: CASSLAFLPATNEKLFF. DNA of the CDR3: TGTGCCAGCAGCTTAGCGTTCCTTCCCGCAACTAATGAAAAACTGTTTTTT.